One sample yielded the 30 T cell receptor beta chains listed below, sequenced in a study of identical twins (dated by TCRdb to 2016 to 2017). The library was prepared using 5' RACE. TCRdb records Illumina HiSeq 2000 as the sequencer. TCRdb cleaned the public reads at Q25 with fastp, built clones with MiXCR and kept in-frame beta chains. Every CDR3 protein is listed once, alongside the most common genes and DNA of its rows. This sample has 420,000 or so distinct CDR3 sequences in its table, and around 20% of those were observed once. Of the sample, 12% falls within the top ten clones. Sequencing was done on a sample of naive T cells sorted from blood. The intended sense of this specimen's cell subset or site label: cells isolated with a human naive T-cell isolation kit. The receptor set was obtained from a man aged 50 to 59 in good health.

The rearrangement uses TRBV7-9 and TRBJ2-7; tentative D call: TRBD2 (6 bases). This CDR3 region has 15 residues. Per germline, CDR1 SEHNR and CDR2 FQNEAQ (reference sequence). V shed 6 bases and J shed 3 bases, with 18 bases lying between them. The CDR3, as DNA: TGTGCCAGCAGTCATATAGCGGAGCGATTCTACGAGCAGTACTTC. This sequence encodes CASSHIAERFYEQYF. The whole variable domain, filled in from reference TRBV7-9 and TRBJ2-7, reads DTGVSQNPRHKITKRGQNVTFRCDPISEHNRLYWYRQTLGQGPEFLTYFQNEAQLEKSRLLSDRFSAERPKGSFSTLEIQRTEQGDSAMYLCASSHIAERFYEQYFGPGTRLTVT.

This rearrangement joins TRBV5-1 to TRBJ1-3; D uncertain. From germline, CDR1 is SGHRS and CDR2 YFSETQ. The CDR3 loop spans 15 amino acids. Trimming removed 4 bases from V and 4 bases from J, with 15 bases in between. In DNA, the CDR3 is TGCGCCAGCAGCGAATCGTGGGGTTACGGAAACACCATATATTTT. Translating it yields CASSESWGYGNTIYF.

This clonotype was seen a few times. The V call is TRBV20-1, the J call TRBJ2-7; weak D call: TRBD1 (6 bases). The CDR3 has 13 amino acids. In germline, CDR1 is DFQATT, CDR2 SNEGSKA (reference sequence). The V and J ends lost 3 bases and 6 bases respectively, with 15 bases between them. The CDR3 here is CSASAQGLAEQYF. DNA of the CDR3: TGCAGTGCTAGTGCCCAGGGGTTGGCCGAGCAGTACTTC.

This clonotype was counted a few times. This chain uses TRBV5-1 with TRBJ2-1; tentative D call: TRBD1 (5 bases). The CDR3 is 15 amino acids. Trimming took 5 bases from V and 5 from J, leaving 17 bases between them. The germline V gene has CDR1 SGHRS and CDR2 YFSETQ. This CDR3 reads CASSHFGQGNNEQFF. CDR3 sequence (DNA): TGCGCCAGCAGTCACTTTGGGCAGGGAAACAATGAGCAGTTCTTC.

Remarks on this clonotype: A junction end diverges from the germline sequence, so it may reflect a read error. The chain employs TRBV27 and TRBJ2-1; D perhaps matches TRBD2 (7 bases). The CDR3 is made up of 16 amino acids. The germline gives CDR1 MNHEY, CDR2 SMNVEV (reference sequence). The CDR3 DNA reads as TGTGCCAGCAGTTTATCGGGGGGGGGCCTGTACACTGAGCAGTTCTTC. It yields the protein CASSLSGGGLYTEQFF.

This chain uses TRBV12-3 or TRBV12-4 with TRBJ1-1; 7 bases match TRBD1. The ends lost 4 bases at V and 3 bases at J; junction bases unmatched: 5. This CDR3 has 14 residues. The CDR3 loop reads CASSWGQKYTEAFF. The DNA for the CDR3 is TGTGCCAGCAGTTGGGGACAGAAGTACACTGAAGCTTTCTTT.

The table lists this clonotype with a few counts. The chain has TRBV4-3 and TRBJ2-1, with 7 bases fitting TRBD1. This CDR3 comprises 15 residues. Germline CDR1 is LGHNA and CDR2 is YSLEER. Trimming removed 6 bases from V and 6 bases from J; junction bases left unmatched: 11. The CDR3 DNA sequence: TGCGCCAGCAGTTCAGAGACAGGGATCGGCAATGAGCAGTTCTTC. Residues: CASSSETGIGNEQFF.

This clonotype was counted only a few times. The V and J genes are TRBV20-1 and TRBJ2-5; the D gene is possibly TRBD1 (6 bases). The CDR3 consists of 13 residues. The V end lost 6 bases, the J end lost 2 bases, and 13 bases lay between the germline ends. Germline CDR1 reads DFQATT; CDR2 reads SNEGSKA (reference sequence). Here the CDR3 DNA reads TGCAGTGCGACAGGACGTTCACAAGAGACCCAGTACTTC. Translated: CSATGRSQETQYF.

The rearrangement joins TRBV27 to TRBJ2-7; D possibly matches TRBD1 or TRBD2 (5 bases each). Germline CDR1 reads MNHEY; CDR2 reads SMNVEV (reference sequence). Deletions cut 2 bases from V and 3 bases from J, with 14 bases between. This CDR3 is 15 amino acids long. The CDR3 protein is CASSLGTTRVYEQYF. CDR3 nucleotide sequence: TGTGCCAGCAGTTTAGGGACGACAAGGGTCTACGAGCAGTACTTC.

This clonotype was seen ten or more times. CDR3 in amino acids: CSARGPTAYNEQFF. CDR3 DNA: TGCAGTGCTAGAGGTCCGACAGCATACAATGAGCAGTTCTTC. The V and J genes are TRBV20-1 and TRBJ2-1, with D tentatively TRBD1 (5 bases). The germline V gene encodes CDR1 DFQATT and CDR2 SNEGSKA (reference sequence). This CDR3 has 14 residues. The V and J ends lost 1 base and 4 bases respectively, with 11 bases between them.

The V call is TRBV5-6, the J call TRBJ1-5; D is possibly TRBD1 (6 bases). Trimming removed 4 bases at V and 2 bases at J, with 10 bases between. Germline CDR1 is SGHDT and CDR2 is YYEEEE. CDR3 length: 14 residues. CDR3 nucleotides: TGTGCCAGCAGCCACAGGGTTGGCAATCAGCCCCAGCATTTT. Translating it yields CASSHRVGNQPQHF.

The genes are TRBV5-1 and TRBJ2-7, with 7 bases matching TRBD1. V lost 2 bases to trimming and J lost 5 bases; unmatched junction nucleotides: 10. CDR3 length: 15 amino acids. Germline loops: CDR1 SGHRS, CDR2 YFSETQ. This CDR3 is CASSFSVSGQNEQYF. The DNA of the CDR3 is TGCGCCAGCAGCTTTTCGGTTTCGGGACAGAACGAGCAGTACTTC. The whole variable domain, remainder taken from reference TRBV5-1 and TRBJ2-7, is KAGVTQTPRYLIKTRGQQVTLSCSPISGHRSVSWYQQTPGQGLQFLFEYFSETQRNKGNFPGRFSGRQFSNSRSEMNVSTLELGDSALYLCASSFSVSGQNEQYFGPGTRLTVT.

This clonotype was counted between two and nine times. CDR3 nucleotides: TGCGCCAGCAGCCAAGATTATCGGGGGGGCACAGATACGCAGTATTTT. Protein product: CASSQDYRGGTDTQYF. J is TRBJ2-3 and V is TRBV4-3; 7 bases map to TRBD2. This CDR3 spans 16 amino acids. Germline CDR1 reads LGHNA; CDR2 reads YSLEER. V shed 0 bases and J 1 base; nucleotides not matched to a gene: 4.

This clonotype was seen a handful of times. The chain combines TRBV7-2 with TRBJ1-4, with D possibly TRBD1 on 5 matching bases. The CDR3 has 13 residues. The V end lost 1 base, the J end lost 8 bases, and 8 bases lay between the germline ends. CDR1 is SGHTA, CDR2 FQGNSA, per germline. CDR3: CASSLDRLEKLFF. The CDR3 coding sequence is TGTGCCAGCAGCTTAGACAGGTTGGAAAAACTGTTTTTT.

The chain links TRBV7-9 to TRBJ2-2, with D unclear. The CDR3 is 14 amino acids. Per germline, CDR1 SEHNR and CDR2 FQNEAQ (reference sequence). Trimming removed 2 bases from V and 3 bases from J, with 7 bases in between. The CDR3 loop is CASSLTTYTGELFF. As DNA, the CDR3 is TGTGCCAGCAGCTTAACAACATACACCGGGGAGCTGTTTTTT.

This clonotype was observed at least ten times. The chain couples TRBV11-2 to TRBJ2-3, with D possibly matching TRBD1 (5 bases). V shed 4 bases and J shed 5 bases, with 13 bases lying between them. This CDR3 region has 14 residues. Germline V gene sequence: CDR1 SGHAT, CDR2 FQNNGV. The CDR3 coding sequence is TGTGCCAGCAGCTCCCCCGCAGGGCAAGATACGCAGTATTTT. Amino acids: CASSSPAGQDTQYF.

This clonotype came up many times. This chain links TRBV4-3 with TRBJ2-7; TRBD1 agrees at 7 bases. V was clipped by 0 bases and J by 2 bases; unmatched bases: 4. CDR1 and CDR2 (germline): LGHNA, YSLEER. This CDR3 is built from 15 residues. CDR3 residues: CASSQDTGTAYEQYF. In DNA, the CDR3 is TGCGCCAGCAGCCAAGACACCGGGACAGCCTACGAGCAGTACTTC.

The chain combines TRBV5-1 with TRBJ1-4; D may be TRBD1 (6 bases). V was clipped by 3 bases and J by 8 bases, with 23 bases between them. CDR3 length: 17 amino acids. Germline V gene lookup returns CDR1 SGHRS and CDR2 YFSETQ. The CDR3 sequence is CASSSTGTSELGEKLFF. The DNA of the CDR3 is TGCGCCAGCAGCTCGACCGGGACATCCGAGTTAGGAGAAAAACTGTTTTTT.

At least ten counts were recorded for this clonotype. This chain links TRBV4-3 with TRBJ2-3; 7 bases match TRBD2. Trimming took 3 bases from V and 3 from J; bases not matched to a gene: 6. The CDR3 has 15 residues. Germline V gives CDR1 LGHNA, CDR2 YSLEER. CDR3 DNA: TGCGCCAGCAGCCAGAAGGGAGGGAGAACAGATACGCAGTATTTT. This sequence encodes CASSQKGGRTDTQYF.

A few counts support this clonotype. V and J are TRBV5-1 and TRBJ2-6; TRBD1 matches at 9 bases. V lost 2 bases to trimming and J lost 0 bases; unmatched junction nucleotides: 12. Germline assignment: CDR1 SGHRS and CDR2 YFSETQ. This CDR3 comprises 20 residues. The DNA of the CDR3 is TGCGCCAGCAGCTTCGGGACAGGGCAAAGGGGCCTCTCTGGGGCCAACGTCCTGACTTTC. It translates to CASSFGTGQRGLSGANVLTF.

The J gene is TRBJ2-5, the V gene TRBV6-1; 8 bases fit TRBD1. After removal of 2 bases from V and 4 bases from J, the junction contained 6 bases not matched to a gene. The CDR3 contains 15 residues. The V gene's germline CDR1 is MNHNS and CDR2 SASEGT. The CDR3 reads CASSERTGSAETQYF. DNA for the CDR3: TGTGCCAGCAGTGAAAGGACAGGGAGCGCAGAGACCCAGTACTTC.

The table lists this clonotype with many counts. The chain carries TRBV12-3 or TRBV12-4 and TRBJ1-2; D uncertain. V was pared by 2 bases and J by 1 base, with 5 bases between. The CDR3 contains 13 residues. The CDR3 spells CASSLPLNYGYTF. The CDR3, as DNA: TGTGCCAGCAGTTTACCGCTTAACTATGGCTACACCTTC.

This clonotype has only a few counts. V usage is TRBV4-3 and J usage is TRBJ1-1; D not resolved. V shed 0 bases and J shed 0 bases, with 5 bases lying between them. The germline gives CDR1 LGHNA, CDR2 YSLEER. The CDR3 spans 14 residues. The CDR3 reads CASSQDGLNTEAFF. The CDR3 region has the DNA TGCGCCAGCAGCCAAGATGGATTGAACACTGAAGCTTTCTTT.

This clonotype came up many times. The chain carries TRBV5-1 and TRBJ1-5; 10 bases are shared with TRBD1. Per germline, CDR1 SGHRS and CDR2 YFSETQ. J gave up 6 bases and V 5 bases, and 8 bases lay outside the gene matches. The CDR3 contains 15 residues. CDR3 in amino acids: CASRPGTGAGQPQHF. The DNA for the CDR3 is TGCGCCAGCAGACCCGGGACAGGGGCAGGTCAGCCCCAGCATTTT. The full variable domain, in which reference TRBV5-1 and TRBJ1-5 provide the parts outside the CDR3, is KAGVTQTPRYLIKTRGQQVTLSCSPISGHRSVSWYQQTPGQGLQFLFEYFSETQRNKGNFPGRFSGRQFSNSRSEMNVSTLELGDSALYLCASRPGTGAGQPQHFGDGTRLSIL.

The chain is built from TRBV10-3 and TRBJ2-3; 13 nucleotides align to TRBD2. The CDR3 runs 18 residues. V shed 6 bases and J 0 bases; nucleotides not matched to a gene: 9. Germline V lookup: CDR1 ENHRY, CDR2 SYGVKD. This CDR3 is CAIRETSGGDLSTDTQYF. In DNA, the CDR3 is TGTGCCATCAGGGAAACTAGCGGGGGGGATTTAAGCACAGATACGCAGTATTTT.

This clonotype came up once. This rearrangement joins TRBV7-9 to TRBJ2-1; D is unresolved. This CDR3 contains 11 residues. The ends were cut back, 1 base at V and 12 bases at J, with 7 bases in the middle. Per the germline V gene, CDR1 is SEHNR and CDR2 is FQNEAQ (reference sequence). The CDR3: CASSLVERQFF. CDR3 in DNA: TGTGCCAGCAGCTTAGTAGAGAGGCAGTTCTTC. Combining the CDR3 with reference TRBV7-9 and TRBJ2-1 gives the whole variable domain DTGVSQNPRHKITKRGQNVTFRCDPISEHNRLYWYRQTLGQGPEFLTYFQNEAQLEKSRLLSDRFSAERPKGSFSTLEIQRTEQGDSAMYLCASSLVERQFFGPGTRLTVL.

The chain is built from TRBV7-6 and TRBJ2-3, with TRBD2 matching over 10 bases. V dropped 2 bases and J dropped 6; count of bases not matched to a gene: 11. This CDR3 spans 17 amino acids. Germline CDR1 is SGHVS and CDR2 is FNYEAQ. This chain's CDR3 is CASSLPSGGARSDTQYF. CDR3 sequence (DNA): TGTGCCAGCAGCTTACCAAGCGGGGGGGCACGCTCGGATACGCAGTATTTT.

This clonotype was seen only a few times. V is TRBV20-1 and J is TRBJ2-7; 7 bases align to TRBD2. From germline, CDR1 is DFQATT and CDR2 SNEGSKA (reference sequence). V shed 2 bases, J shed 0 bases, and the junction held 7 bases outside the gene matches. This CDR3 is 15 amino acids long. The CDR3 DNA is TGCAGTGCTAGAATGCTGCGGGAGAGCTCCTACGAGCAGTACTTC. This encodes CSARMLRESSYEQYF.

This clonotype occurred a few times. The gene calls are TRBV7-2 and TRBJ2-5, with D tentatively TRBD1 (6 bases). This CDR3 contains 13 residues. CDR1 and CDR2 (germline): SGHTA, FQGNSA. V was clipped by 4 bases and J by 3 bases, with 9 bases between them. The CDR3 DNA is TGTGCCAGCAGCTCCAGGACAGAAGAGACCCAGTACTTC. It yields the protein CASSSRTEETQYF.

The CDR3 sequence: CASMASGGPLEQYF. The CDR3 coding sequence is TGTGCCAGCATGGCCAGCGGGGGTCCCCTCGAGCAGTACTTC. V usage is TRBV6-2 or TRBV6-3 and J usage is TRBJ2-7, with 8 bases matching TRBD2. Trimming took 7 bases from V and 6 from J; bases not matched to a gene: 11. The CDR3 is made up of 14 amino acids. Germline values: CDR1 MNHEY, CDR2 SVGEGT.